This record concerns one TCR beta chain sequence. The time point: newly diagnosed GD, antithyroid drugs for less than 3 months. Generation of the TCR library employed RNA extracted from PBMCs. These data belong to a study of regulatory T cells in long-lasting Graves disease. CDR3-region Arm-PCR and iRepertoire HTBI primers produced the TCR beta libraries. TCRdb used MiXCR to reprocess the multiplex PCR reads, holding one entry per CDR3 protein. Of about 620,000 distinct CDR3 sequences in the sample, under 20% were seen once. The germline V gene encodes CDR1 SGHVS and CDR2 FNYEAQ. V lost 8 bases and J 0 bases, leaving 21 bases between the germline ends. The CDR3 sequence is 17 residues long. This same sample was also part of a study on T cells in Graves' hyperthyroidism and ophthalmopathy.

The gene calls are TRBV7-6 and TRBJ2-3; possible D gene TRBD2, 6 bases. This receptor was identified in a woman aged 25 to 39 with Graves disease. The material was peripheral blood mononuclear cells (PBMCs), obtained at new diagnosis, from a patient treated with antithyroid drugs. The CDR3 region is CASSKGLSGSSTDTQYF. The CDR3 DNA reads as TGTGCCAGCTCGAAGGGGCTTAGCGGCTCTAGCACAGATACGCAGTATTTT.